The 21 T cell receptor beta chains below all came from one sample that was sequenced in a study of shared clonotypes between healthy human individuals. Naive CD8 cells lacked CD45RO and underwent positive selection for CCR7, leaving out terminally differentiated effector memory CD45RA+ cells. TCRdb's copy holds only in-frame clones and misses some; the assay was immunoSEQ multiplex PCR. The sample records about 800,000 clones, roughly 96% being singletons. The sequenced sample was naive CD8+ T cells sorted from blood. All receptors derive from a man aged 25 to 40 in good health.

The V gene is TRBV25-1, the J gene TRBJ2-3; D is possibly TRBD2 (5 bases). CDR3 length equals 13 residues. V gave up 8 bases and J gave up 4 bases, with 13 bases separating them. CDR1 and CDR2 from the germline V gene are MGHDK and SYGVNS. The CDR3 is CASGGLRADTQYF. CDR3 sequence (DNA): TGTGCCAGCGGTGGACTTAGAGCAGATACGCAGTATTTT. The complete variable domain, with remaining parts taken from reference TRBV25-1 and TRBJ2-3, reads EADIYQTPRYLVIGTGKKITLECSQTMGHDKMYWYQQDPGMELHLIHYSYGVNSTEKGDLSSESTVSRIRTEHFPLTLESARPSHTSQYLCASGGLRADTQYFGPGTRLTVL.

The chain employs TRBV7-9 and TRBJ2-2, with 7 nucleotides matching TRBD1. The ends lost 6 bases at V and 6 bases at J; junction bases unmatched: 7. Germline loops: CDR1 SEHNR, CDR2 FQNEAQ (reference sequence). The length of the CDR3 is 14 residues. The CDR3 bases are TGTGCCAGCAGTTCCAGACAGGGTTCCGGGGAGCTGTTTTTT. Protein sequence: CASSSRQGSGELFF.

A remark on this clone: This sample includes further DNA sequences coding for the same CDR3. The chain couples TRBV9 to TRBJ1-5; TRBD1 aligns across 7 bases. There are 15 residues in the CDR3. The germline gives CDR1 SGDLS, CDR2 YYNGEE. V lost 0 bases to trimming and J lost 2 bases; unmatched junction nucleotides: 2. CDR3 in amino acids: CASSVGQGGNQPQHF. The CDR3 coding sequence is TGTGCCAGCAGCGTAGGACAGGGTGGCAATCAGCCCCAGCATTTT.

Only one count was recorded for this clone. The rearrangement links TRBV27 to TRBJ2-7; TRBD2 agrees at 9 bases. Germline-derived CDR1 and CDR2 are MNHEY and SMNVEV (reference sequence). This CDR3 has 14 residues. V lost 7 bases and J lost 2; bases outside the gene matches: 6. CDR3 residues: CASMVAGGAYEQYF. CDR3 nucleotides: TGTGCCAGCATGGTTGCGGGAGGGGCCTACGAGCAGTACTTC.

The chain has TRBV5-1 and TRBJ2-1; 8 bases line up with TRBD2. V was clipped by 0 bases and J by 8 bases; unmatched bases: 7. The CDR3 covers 15 residues. Germline V gene sequence: CDR1 SGHRS, CDR2 YFSETQ. The CDR3 nucleotides read TGCGCCAGCAGCTTGGCAAGCGGGAGTAGATATGAGCAGTTCTTC. The encoded protein is CASSLASGSRYEQFF.

The chain has TRBV6-1 and TRBJ2-1; 8 bases are a match to TRBD1. The V segment lost 7 bases and the J segment 9 bases; nucleotides outside the gene matches: 14. This CDR3 is 15 amino acids long. Germline CDR1 reads MNHNS; CDR2 reads SASEGT. For the CDR3, the DNA is TGTGCCAGCATTAAGGGGCAGGGGGCGCAAATTGAGCAGTTCTTC. Its protein product is CASIKGQGAQIEQFF.

This chain links TRBV4-1 with TRBJ2-7; D is unresolved. Germline V gene sequence: CDR1 MGHRA, CDR2 YSYEKL. V was pared by 0 bases and J by 3 bases, with 12 bases between. CDR3 length: 15 amino acids. DNA for the CDR3: TGCGCCAGCAGCCAAGATATAGGGCACCTCTACGAGCAGTACTTC. Residues: CASSQDIGHLYEQYF.

V usage is TRBV4-1 and J usage is TRBJ2-3; the D gene is possibly TRBD2 (6 bases). Germline CDR1 MGHRA, CDR2 YSYEKL. This CDR3 is built from 18 residues. V was cut by 1 base and J by 4 bases, with 21 bases left in between. CDR3 protein: CASSQAPGLAFGADTQYF. Here the CDR3 DNA reads TGCGCCAGCAGCCAAGCTCCCGGCCTAGCGTTTGGTGCAGATACGCAGTATTTT.

The V call is TRBV27, the J call TRBJ2-3; a weak D match, TRBD2 (5 bases). CDR1 and CDR2 (germline): MNHEY, SMNVEV (reference sequence). The CDR3 covers 14 residues. V lost 3 bases to trimming and J lost 1 base, with 8 bases between them. CDR3 in DNA: TGTGCCAGCAGTTTGGTTAGCGGCACAGATACGCAGTATTTT. Translating gives CASSLVSGTDTQYF.

This clone came up once. This chain connects TRBV6-6 to TRBJ2-1; D is unresolved. The CDR3 is made up of 15 amino acids. With 6 bases removed from V and 4 bases from J, the gap between germline ends came to 16 bases. In germline, CDR1 is MNHNY, CDR2 SVGAGI (reference sequence). CDR3 region: CASSFTTMGYNEQFF. DNA for the CDR3: TGTGCCAGCAGCTTTACCACGATGGGTTACAATGAGCAGTTCTTC.

V gene TRBV18 combines with J gene TRBJ1-1; the match to TRBD1 covers 9 bases. With 7 bases clipped from V and 5 bases from J, the junction kept 8 bases outside the gene matches. There are 14 residues in the CDR3. CDR1 KGHSH and CDR2 LQKENI come from the germline V gene. The CDR3 region is CASWGPGTGTEAFF. As DNA, the CDR3 is TGTGCCAGCTGGGGCCCCGGGACAGGGACTGAAGCTTTCTTT.

This chain uses TRBV6-1 with TRBJ1-5; maybe TRBD1 (6 bases). The germline V gene has CDR1 MNHNS and CDR2 SASEGT. The CDR3 contains 14 residues. The V end lost 6 bases, the J end lost 0 bases, and 9 bases lay between the germline ends. The CDR3 loop is CASRTGDSNQPQHF. The CDR3 bases are TGTGCCAGCAGGACAGGAGATAGCAATCAGCCCCAGCATTTT.

This clone has just one count. The chain couples TRBV6-6 to TRBJ2-7; TRBD1 matches 7 bases. The germline V gene has CDR1 MNHNY and CDR2 SVGAGI (reference sequence). This CDR3 contains 14 residues. The junction had 6 bases not matched to a gene; V was cut back by 4 bases and J by 3 bases. The CDR3 reads CASSLAGQVYEQYF. CDR3 in DNA: TGTGCCAGCAGTTTGGCCGGACAGGTCTACGAGCAGTACTTC.

V and J are TRBV6-5 and TRBJ2-3, with D perhaps matching TRBD1 or TRBD2 (6 bases each). Germline CDR1 and CDR2: MNHEY and SVGAGI. This CDR3 contains 14 residues. Trimming pared 6 bases from V and 5 bases from J, leaving 15 bases between. The CDR3 bases are TGTGCCAGCAGGCAAGGAGGGGGAGGAGATACGCAGTATTTT. Encoded protein: CASRQGGGGDTQYF.

The chain employs TRBV19 and TRBJ2-3; 8 nucleotides line up with TRBD1. CDR1 LNHDA and CDR2 SQIVND come from the germline V gene (reference sequence). The V and J ends lost 1 base and 6 bases, in that order; junction bases with no gene match: 3. The CDR3 sequence is 14 residues long. This CDR3 is CASSIVGTGDTQYF. The CDR3 region has the DNA TGTGCCAGTAGTATAGTTGGGACAGGCGATACGCAGTATTTT.

The genes are TRBV29-1 and TRBJ2-5; D tentatively fits TRBD1 or TRBD2 (6 bases each). The CDR3 extends over 15 amino acids. Germline V lookup: CDR1 SQVTM, CDR2 ANQGSEA. With 0 bases removed from V and 4 bases from J, the gap between germline ends came to 15 bases. CDR3 coding DNA: TGCAGCGTTGAAGATAGGGGCAGGGGAGGAGAGACCCAGTACTTC. Its translation: CSVEDRGRGGETQYF. Based on the CDR3 plus reference TRBV29-1 and TRBJ2-5, the full variable domain is SAVISQKPSRDICQRGTSLTIQCQVDSQVTMMFWYRQQPGQSLTLIATANQGSEATYESGFVIDKFPISRPNLTFSTLTVSNMSPEDSSIYLCSVEDRGRGGETQYFGPGTRLLVL.

This clone was recorded a few times. An end of the junction does not agree with germline; a read error may underlie this. This chain uses TRBV6-1 with TRBJ1-4; TRBD1 aligns across 10 bases. Per the germline V gene, CDR1 is MNHNS and CDR2 is SASEGT. The CDR3 is 15 amino acids. The CDR3 DNA reads as TGTGCCAGCAGCGAAGACAGGGGGCGACGTGAAAAACTGTTTTTT. As protein: CASSEDRGRREKLFF.

The rearrangement uses TRBV4-1 and TRBJ2-2; 7 bases are shared with TRBD1. V lost 1 base, J lost 8 bases, and 13 bases stayed unmatched. This CDR3 is built from 17 residues. Germline CDR1 reads MGHRA; CDR2 reads YSYEKL. The chain's CDR3 is CASSQGDSFQARGELFF. The CDR3, as DNA: TGCGCCAGCAGCCAAGGGGACAGCTTCCAAGCCAGAGGGGAGCTGTTTTTT.

The V gene is TRBV28, the J gene TRBJ2-1; D uncertain. Trimming stripped 6 bases from V and 1 base from J, with 13 bases between. Germline V lookup: CDR1 MDHEN, CDR2 SYDVKM. This CDR3 spans 15 amino acids. DNA for the CDR3: TGTGCCAGCAGCCCCCGACCCTCTTCCTACAATGAGCAGTTCTTC. Translation: CASSPRPSSYNEQFF.

CDR3 coding DNA: TGTGCCAGCAGCTTCCGGGTGCCGAACACTGAAGCTTTCTTT. Translating it yields CASSFRVPNTEAFF. The chain uses TRBV7-9 and TRBJ1-1; D is unresolved. The germline V and J ends were trimmed by 3 bases and 1 base, with 9 bases remaining between them. The CDR3 runs to 14 residues. The germline V gene encodes CDR1 SEHNR and CDR2 FQNEAQ (reference sequence).

This clone was seen a single time. CDR3 bases: TGTGCCAGCAGATACCATTCGTCGTCCTACAATGAGCAGTTCTTC. Translated, it gives CASRYHSSSYNEQFF. The V call is TRBV28, the J call TRBJ2-1; the D is unclear. Germline V gives CDR1 MDHEN, CDR2 SYDVKM. This CDR3 spans 15 amino acids. V shed 6 bases and J shed 1 base, with 13 bases lying between them.